This T cell receptor (beta chain) is from a study of graft-versus-host responses after intestinal transplantation. CDR3 length: 15 residues. V lost 4 bases and J lost 4, with 14 bases in between. Germline-derived CDR1 and CDR2 are MNHEY and SVGAGI. Assay used: immunoSEQ multiplex PCR; TCRdb lists only in-frame clones, some missing. This table holds approximately 15,000 clones, roughly 60% found once. This clone was observed a single time. From the graft tissue, intraepithelial and lamina propria lymphocytes were released through processing. This chain uses TRBV6-5 with TRBJ1-3, with a tentative D call TRBD1 (6 bases). The specimen comprised ileum tissue, sampled 524 days after transplant. This clonotype was obtained from a human patient who received an intestinal transplant, so some T cells may come from the graft donor. The CDR3 region has the DNA TGTGCCAGCAGTTCCTTAGGGACACCGGGAAACACCATATATTTT. It specifies CASSSLGTPGNTIYF.